These T cell receptor beta chains were read from a single sample in a study of immunodeficiency. Repertoires were generated with immunoSEQ multiplex PCR, while TCRdb's copy carries only in-frame clones and drops some. The table has about 2,300 clones, roughly 90% seen once. Sequencing input: CD4+ T cells from blood. The receptor set was obtained from a girl under 18 with POLD1 deficiency. CDR3s include the opening cysteine and the closing phenylalanine or tryptophan. The D gene is left open where the match is weak. Only some rows state a clone size, as once, few, many or a class for expanded clones.

D gene | J gene | clone size | V gene | CDR3 protein | CDR3 DNA
TRBD1 | TRBJ1-2 | NA | TRBV7-8 | CASSLGVRQGWYGYTF | TGTGCCAGCAGCTTAGGGGTCCGACAGGGTTGGTATGGCTACACCTTC
TRBD2 | TRBJ2-7 | NA | TRBV5-1 | CASSLAASGSYEQYF | TGCGCCAGCAGCTTGGCGGCTAGCGGCTCCTACGAGCAGTACTTC
NA | TRBJ1-2 | NA | TRBV12-3/TRBV12-4 | CASSLAATGYTF | TGTGCCAGCAGTTTAGCGGCGACCGGCTACACCTTC
TRBD1 | TRBJ2-7 | NA | TRBV4-3 | CASSQDIGTGAYEQYF | TGCGCCAGCAGCCAAGATATAGGGACAGGCGCCTACGAGCAGTACTTC
NA | TRBJ2-7 | few | TRBV6-1 | CASSEAGYEQYF | TGTGCCAGCAGTGAAGCGGGTTACGAGCAGTACTTC
TRBD1 | TRBJ2-7 | NA | TRBV28 | CASSLGQGYEQYF | TGTGCCAGCAGTTTGGGACAGGGCTACGAGCAGTACTTC
NA | TRBJ2-3 | NA | TRBV9 | CASSVLSRGTDTQYF | TGTGCCAGCAGCGTCCTCTCTAGGGGCACAGATACGCAGTATTTT
TRBD2 | TRBJ2-7 | NA | TRBV5-1 | CASSYERGSYEQYF | TGCGCCAGCAGCTATGAGCGGGGGTCCTACGAGCAGTACTTC
TRBD2 | TRBJ2-5 | once | TRBV19 | CASSTWLAGVGETQYF | TGTGCCAGTAGTACTTGGCTAGCGGGAGTCGGGGAGACCCAGTACTTC
NA | TRBJ2-1 | NA | TRBV27 | CASSLYLGEQFF | TGTGCCAGCAGTTTATACCTGGGTGAGCAGTTCTTC
NA | TRBJ2-7 | NA | TRBV20-1 | CSARDPYEQYF | TGCAGTGCTAGAGATCCCTACGAGCAGTACTTC
TRBD1 | TRBJ1-2 | NA | TRBV28 | CASSLSGGFNYGYTF | TGTGCCAGCAGTTTATCAGGGGGCTTCAACTATGGCTACACCTTC
NA | TRBJ2-3 | NA | TRBV5-1 | CASSLGAGADTQYF | TGCGCCAGCAGCTTGGGAGCTGGCGCAGATACGCAGTATTTT
TRBD1 | TRBJ2-1 | NA | TRBV5-1 | CASSLGPGTGEAYNEQFF | TGCGCCAGCAGCTTGGGGCCCGGGACAGGGGAGGCGTACAATGAGCAGTTCTTC